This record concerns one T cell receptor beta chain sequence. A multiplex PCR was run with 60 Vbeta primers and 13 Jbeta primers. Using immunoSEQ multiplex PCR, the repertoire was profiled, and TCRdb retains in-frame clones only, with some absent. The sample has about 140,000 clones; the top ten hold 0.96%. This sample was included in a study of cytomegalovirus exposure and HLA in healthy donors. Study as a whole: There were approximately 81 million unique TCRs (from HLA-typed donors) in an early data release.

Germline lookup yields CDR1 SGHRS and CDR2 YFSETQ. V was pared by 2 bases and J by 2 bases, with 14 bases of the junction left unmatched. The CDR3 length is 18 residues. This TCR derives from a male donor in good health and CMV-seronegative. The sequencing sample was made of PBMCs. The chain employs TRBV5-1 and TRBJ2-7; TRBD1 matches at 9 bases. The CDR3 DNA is TGCGCCAGCAGCTTATTAGTACCGGGACAGGGTAGCGCCTACGAGCAGTACTTC. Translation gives CASSLLVPGQGSAYEQYF.